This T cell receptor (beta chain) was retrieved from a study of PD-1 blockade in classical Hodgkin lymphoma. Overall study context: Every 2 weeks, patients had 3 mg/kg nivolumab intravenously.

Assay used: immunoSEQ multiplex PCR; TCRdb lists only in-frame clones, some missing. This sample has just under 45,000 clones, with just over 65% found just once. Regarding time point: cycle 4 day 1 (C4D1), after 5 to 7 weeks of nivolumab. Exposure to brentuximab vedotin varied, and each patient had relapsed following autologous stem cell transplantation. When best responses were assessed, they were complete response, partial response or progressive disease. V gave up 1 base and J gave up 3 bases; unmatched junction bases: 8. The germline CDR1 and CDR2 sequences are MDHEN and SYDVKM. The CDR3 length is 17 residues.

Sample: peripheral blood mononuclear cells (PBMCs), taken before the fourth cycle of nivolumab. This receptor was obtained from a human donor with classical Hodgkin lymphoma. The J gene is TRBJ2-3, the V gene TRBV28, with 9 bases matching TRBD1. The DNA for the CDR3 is TGTGCCAGCAGTTTATCTATCCTCGACAGGGGGACAGATACGCAGTATTTT. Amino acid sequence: CASSLSILDRGTDTQYF.